Given below is one TCR beta chain in context. Its matching antigen is unknown. This sample stems from a study of a mutant IDH1 vaccine in newly diagnosed glioma. Study background: Visits V12 and V13 fell at weeks 35 and 47, respectively. Regarding the study as a whole: Any relationship between pseudoprogression and changes in top peripheral T cell clonotypes seemed absent.

Sequencing used immunoSEQ multiplex PCR; TCRdb keeps in-frame clones, though not all of them. The data contain 60,000 to 65,000 clones, roughly 80% of them singletons. Germline CDR1 reads SGHRS; CDR2 reads YFSETQ. The germline V and J ends were trimmed by 3 bases and 1 base, with 10 bases remaining between them. CDR3 length: 14 residues. Time point defined: week 35, safety follow-up. Alongside topical imiquimod, each dose of vaccine comprised 300 ug of mutant IDH1 20-mer peptide. Vaccinations, eight in total, occurred in weeks 1, 3, 5, 7, 11, 15, 19, 23. Sequenced here: PBMCs, sampled from a glioma patient whose treatment included an IDH1 peptide vaccine. The TCR originated in a man aged 25-45 years with glioma. The V call is TRBV5-1, the J call TRBJ2-5; D is unresolved. CDR3 bases: TGCGCCAGCAGCTACCAACCCCTCCAAGAGACCCAGTACTTC. Translated, it gives CASSYQPLQETQYF.